The 29 T cell receptor beta chains below come from one sample, sequenced in a study of human T cells and chemical hapten exposure. Described time point: patch test 1, 2 weeks after DPC sensitization. Treatment indicated: therapeutic diphenylcyclopropenone sensitization with weekly scalp DPC. MiXCR was run by TCRdb on the RACE reads, yielding one entry per CDR3 protein. The table has 370,000 or so distinct CDR3 sequences, roughly 4.8% seen once. Source: whole blood, taken in connection with sensitization to the hapten diphenylcyclopropenone (DPC). These receptors were obtained from a woman aged 45 to 65 with alopecia areata. Some clones in this sample may be carry-over from other donors' samples.

The chain has TRBV27 and TRBJ1-1, with 8 nucleotides matching TRBD1. With 3 bases clipped from V and 1 base from J, the junction kept 4 bases outside the gene matches. CDR3 length: 15 amino acids. In germline, CDR1 is MNHEY, CDR2 SMNVEV (reference sequence). The CDR3 sequence: CASSFGDRTNTEAFF. As DNA, the CDR3 is TGTGCCAGCAGTTTTGGGGACAGGACGAACACTGAAGCTTTCTTT.

This chain joins TRBV7-9 and TRBJ1-2; D perhaps matches TRBD1 (6 bases). The germline V gene has CDR1 SEHNR and CDR2 FQNEAQ (reference sequence). The CDR3 contains 13 residues. Trimming removed 4 bases at V and 3 bases at J, with 9 bases between. The CDR3 sequence: CASSSGTYYGYTF. CDR3 nucleotide sequence: TGTGCCAGCAGCTCCGGGACATACTATGGCTACACCTTC.

This clonotype was seen repeatedly, ten times or more. The gene calls are TRBV10-3 and TRBJ2-3; no definite D call. Germline V gene sequence: CDR1 ENHRY, CDR2 SYGVKD. V lost 5 bases, J lost 3 bases, and 9 bases lay in between. CDR3 size: 13 residues. CDR3 in DNA: TGTGCCATCAGTCCCCTAGGTACAGATACGCAGTATTTT. It is translated as CAISPLGTDTQYF.

This clonotype came up a few times. This chain joins TRBV3-1 and TRBJ1-3; D remains ambiguous. Germline V gives CDR1 LGHDT, CDR2 YNNKEL (reference sequence). CDR3 length: 15 residues. Trimming cost V 1 base and J 4 bases, with 11 bases left between them. CDR3 nucleotide sequence: TGTGCCAGCAGCCAAGGAGGAAGACTCGGAAACACCATATATTTT. Protein: CASSQGGRLGNTIYF. The whole variable domain, remainder taken from reference TRBV3-1 and TRBJ1-3, is DTAVSQTPKYLVTQMGNDKSIKCEQNLGHDTMYWYKQDSKKFLKIMFSYNNKELIINETVPNRFSPKSPDKAHLNLHINSLELGDSAVYFCASSQGGRLGNTIYFGEGSWLTVV.

This clonotype was found many times. The chain uses TRBV12-3 or TRBV12-4 and TRBJ2-7; D might be TRBD1 or TRBD2, each matching 5 bases. Between the trimmed V and J ends, which lost 7 bases and 3 bases, there was a span of 13 bases. The CDR3 extends over 13 amino acids. The chain's CDR3 is CASNEGPGYEQYF. The DNA for the CDR3 is TGTGCCAGCAATGAGGGGCCCGGCTACGAGCAGTACTTC.

With regard to this clonotype: Because the CDR3 is missing its conserved closing phenylalanine or tryptophan, this is likely a read error. J is TRBJ2-7 and V is TRBV20-1; D could derive from TRBD1 or TRBD2 (5 bases each). Germline loops: CDR1 DFQATT, CDR2 SNEGSKA (reference sequence). Trimming removed 6 bases from V and 1 base from J, with 10 bases in between. There are 12 residues in the CDR3. The DNA for the CDR3 is TGCAGTGCCTGGGACGGTTCCTACGAGCAGTACTCC. Its protein is CSAWDGSYEQYS.

This clonotype has a count of ten or more. The chain uses TRBV27 and TRBJ1-2; 9 nucleotides line up with TRBD1. Germline V CDR1 and CDR2: MNHEY, SMNVEV (reference sequence). V dropped 5 bases and J dropped 7; count of bases not matched to a gene: 5. The CDR3 covers 13 residues. The CDR3 nucleotides read TGTGCCAGCAGTCTCACAGGGGGCGGTGGCTACACCTTC. It codes for CASSLTGGGGYTF.

This clonotype was picked up many times. V is TRBV12-3 or TRBV12-4 and J is TRBJ1-2; D ambiguous. V lost 9 bases and J lost 3, with 17 bases in between. The CDR3 covers 14 residues. CDR3 residues: CASRGEGIYYGYTF. The CDR3 region has the DNA TGTGCCAGTAGAGGTGAAGGGATTTACTATGGCTACACCTTC.

The sample holds many counts of this clonotype. The chain joins TRBV6-1 to TRBJ2-1; D ambiguous. CDR1 is MNHNS, CDR2 SASEGT, per germline. The CDR3 runs to 15 residues. The V and J ends lost 1 base and 0 bases respectively, with 7 bases between them. The CDR3 is CASSEEGSSYNEQFF. CDR3 DNA: TGTGCCAGCAGTGAAGAAGGTAGCTCCTACAATGAGCAGTTCTTC.

The chain recombines TRBV10-3 with TRBJ1-5; maybe TRBD1 (5 bases). From germline, CDR1 is ENHRY and CDR2 SYGVKD. The germline V and J ends were trimmed by 8 bases and 4 bases, with 12 bases remaining between them. This CDR3 contains 13 residues. This CDR3 reads CAIGGTGNQPQHF. In DNA, the CDR3 is TGTGCCATCGGCGGGACGGGGAATCAGCCCCAGCATTTT.

The V and J genes are TRBV24-1 and TRBJ1-1; D is perhaps TRBD1 (5 bases). Deletions cut 4 bases from V and 1 base from J, with 15 bases between. The V gene's germline CDR1 is KGHDR and CDR2 SFDVKD. The CDR3 contains 16 residues. The CDR3 DNA reads TGTGCCACCAGTGACTACCTGACGGGGCCGAACACTGAAGCTTTCTTT. Translating it yields CATSDYLTGPNTEAFF.

The gene calls are TRBV12-3 or TRBV12-4 and TRBJ2-1; a possible D gene is TRBD1 (7 bases). V gave up 6 bases and J gave up 9 bases, with 9 bases separating them. The CDR3 covers 11 residues. The CDR3 loop is CASREGAEQFF. CDR3 nucleotide sequence: TGTGCCAGCAGGGAGGGGGCTGAGCAGTTCTTC.

Ten or more counts support this clonotype. The chain has TRBV27 and TRBJ2-7; TRBD1 might be the D (6 bases). The CDR3 contains 13 residues. Trimming left V 1 base short and J 5 bases short, with 9 bases between. The germline gives CDR1 MNHEY, CDR2 SMNVEV (reference sequence). The CDR3 DNA sequence: TGTGCCAGCAGTTTATACTCAGGGGACGAGCAGTACTTC. This codes for CASSLYSGDEQYF.

This clonotype was counted a few times. This rearrangement joins TRBV4-3 to TRBJ2-7; unclear D gene. Trimming took 0 bases from V and 3 from J, leaving 15 bases between them. CDR3 size: 16 residues. Germline V lookup: CDR1 LGHNA, CDR2 YSLEER. The CDR3 nucleotides are TGCGCCAGCAGCCAAGATTTGGGCGGACGAAGCTACGAGCAGTACTTC. Amino acid sequence: CASSQDLGGRSYEQYF.

At least ten counts were recorded for this clonotype. The chain combines TRBV7-2 with TRBJ2-1; D might be TRBD2 (5 bases). Germline V CDR1 and CDR2: SGHTA, FQGNSA. The CDR3 is 13 amino acids. The V and J ends lost 5 bases and 6 bases respectively, with 11 bases between them. In nucleotides, the CDR3 is TGTGCCAGCAGCCTATACCGGGGCAATGAGCAGTTCTTC. Its protein is CASSLYRGNEQFF.

This clonotype was recorded at least ten times. This chain joins TRBV12-3 or TRBV12-4 and TRBJ2-2; D unresolved. The V and J ends lost 0 bases and 8 bases respectively, with 10 bases between them. CDR3 length equals 14 residues. DNA of the CDR3: TGTGCCAGCAGTTTAGCACTTGGAGCGGGGGAGCTGTTTTTT. It specifies CASSLALGAGELFF.

This clonotype has a handful of counts. V usage is TRBV15 and J usage is TRBJ1-5; D remains unclear. The germline CDR1 and CDR2 sequences are LNHNV and YYDKDF (reference sequence). V dropped 11 bases and J dropped 1 base, with 18 bases sitting between them. This CDR3 spans 15 amino acids. The CDR3 loop is CARGKDGPSNQPQHF. The CDR3 DNA is TGTGCCCGCGGTAAGGACGGACCGAGCAATCAGCCCCAGCATTTT.

The chain couples TRBV6-1 to TRBJ1-2; the D is unclear. The CDR3 is 15 amino acids. Germline values: CDR1 MNHNS, CDR2 SASEGT. Trimming shortened V by 4 bases and J by 0 bases, and 12 bases separated the two germline ends. The CDR3 coding sequence is TGTGCCAGCAGTGTGGCAGCGACGGCTAACTATGGCTACACCTTC. It translates to CASSVAATANYGYTF.

The table lists this clonotype with many counts. The chain has TRBV5-1 and TRBJ2-3; 10 bases map to TRBD2. CDR1 and CDR2 (germline): SGHRS, YFSETQ. The CDR3 consists of 16 residues. V shed 4 bases and J 5 bases; nucleotides not matched to a gene: 10. The DNA of the CDR3 is TGCGCCAGCAGCGGGACCATAGCGGGAGGCGGAGATACGCAGTATTTT. Translation: CASSGTIAGGGDTQYF. Supplemented by reference TRBV5-1 and TRBJ2-3, the full variable domain reads KAGVTQTPRYLIKTRGQQVTLSCSPISGHRSVSWYQQTPGQGLQFLFEYFSETQRNKGNFPGRFSGRQFSNSRSEMNVSTLELGDSALYLCASSGTIAGGGDTQYFGPGTRLTVL.

Many counts were recorded for this clonotype. This chain connects TRBV27 to TRBJ1-1, with a weak D call TRBD1 (6 bases). The CDR3 runs 16 residues. Germline V gene data show CDR1 as MNHEY and CDR2 as SMNVEV (reference sequence). Trimming removed 4 bases from V and 5 bases from J, with 20 bases in between. The CDR3 sequence is CASSSPTGGFLTEAFF. The CDR3 nucleotides are TGTGCCAGCAGTTCCCCAACGGGGGGCTTCCTTACTGAAGCTTTCTTT.

In the case of this clonotype: One junction end disagrees with the germline gene, perhaps due to a read error. The chain is built from TRBV10-1 and TRBJ2-1, with unresolved D. CDR3 length: 16 residues. Per the germline V gene, CDR1 is WNHNN and CDR2 is SYGVQD (reference sequence). The CDR3 is CASSESLGSSYDEQFF. In DNA form, the CDR3 reads TGCGCCAGCAGTGAGTCGTTGGGCAGCTCCTACGATGAGCAGTTCTTC.

The rearrangement joins TRBV5-1 to TRBJ1-1; unclear D gene. Trimming removed 5 bases from V and 5 bases from J, with 13 bases in between. The CDR3 length is 13 residues. The V gene's germline CDR1 is SGHRS and CDR2 YFSETQ. The CDR3 loop is CASRGSRETEAFF. The CDR3 DNA is TGCGCCAGCAGAGGGTCCCGGGAGACTGAAGCTTTCTTT.

This clonotype has ten or more counts. This sequence joins TRBV28 and TRBJ2-3; 11 bases line up with TRBD2. CDR1 and CDR2 (germline): MDHEN, SYDVKM. Trimming removed 6 bases from V and 2 bases from J; junction bases left unmatched: 7. This CDR3 has 16 residues. DNA for the CDR3: TGTGCCAGCAGCACCTGGACTAGCGGGTACACAGATACGCAGTATTTT. It encodes CASSTWTSGYTDTQYF.

There are many counts of this clonotype. This sequence joins TRBV12-5 and TRBJ2-2; a possible D gene is TRBD1 (6 bases). Germline CDR1 LGHNT, CDR2 FRNRAP. V lost 5 bases and J lost 7, with 11 bases in between. This CDR3 is built from 13 residues. CDR3 sequence (DNA): TGTGCTAGTGGTCCAGGGACAAACGGGGAGCTGTTTTTT. Translated: CASGPGTNGELFF.

The sample holds many counts of this clonotype. The J gene is TRBJ2-2, the V gene TRBV6-6; D is undetermined. The CDR3 is made up of 13 amino acids. Germline V CDR1 and CDR2: MNHNY, SVGAGI (reference sequence). Trimming left V 2 bases short and J 6 bases short, with 7 bases between. In DNA, the CDR3 is TGTGCCAGCAGTTACGGGTCTGCCGGGGAGCTGTTTTTT. It encodes CASSYGSAGELFF.

The V and J genes are TRBV28 and TRBJ1-1; maybe TRBD1 (6 bases). Germline V CDR1 and CDR2: MDHEN, SYDVKM. The CDR3 sequence is 13 residues long. Deletions cut 8 bases from V and 0 bases from J, with 10 bases between. The DNA of the CDR3 is TGTGCCAGCGGGGGCAGAATGAACACTGAAGCTTTCTTT. Amino acids: CASGGRMNTEAFF.

Many counts were recorded for this clonotype. The J gene is TRBJ2-5, the V gene TRBV15; 7 bases align to TRBD1. The J segment lost 3 bases and the V segment lost 4 bases, leaving 5 bases of the junction unmatched. This CDR3 has 14 residues. Germline V gives CDR1 LNHNV, CDR2 YYDKDF (reference sequence). Here the CDR3 reads CATSIPTGEETQYF. Written as DNA, the CDR3 is TGTGCCACCAGCATCCCTACAGGGGAAGAGACCCAGTACTTC.

The chain's CDR3 is CSVELETQYF. The CDR3 bases are TGCAGCGTTGAATTGGAGACCCAGTACTTC. The chain recombines TRBV29-1 with TRBJ2-5; D is undetermined. The CDR3 loop spans 10 amino acids. The V gene lost 2 bases and the J gene lost 5 bases, with 3 bases spanning the gap. The germline CDR1 and CDR2 sequences are SQVTM and ANQGSEA.

This chain connects TRBV14 to TRBJ2-5, with D perhaps matching TRBD1 or TRBD2 (5 bases each). V was cut by 0 bases and J by 2 bases, with 22 bases left in between. There are 19 residues in the CDR3. Germline V gene sequence: CDR1 SGHDN, CDR2 FVKESK. The CDR3 DNA reads as TGTGCCAGCAGCCAAGAATTCGGTCCAGGGACGTCTAAACAAGAGACCCAGTACTTC. Its translation is CASSQEFGPGTSKQETQYF. Together with reference TRBV14 and TRBJ2-5, the CDR3 gives the full variable domain: EAGVTQFPSHSVIEKGQTVTLRCDPISGHDNLYWYRRVMGKEIKFLLHFVKESKQDESGMPNNRFLAERTGGTYSTLKVQPAELEDSGVYFCASSQEFGPGTSKQETQYFGPGTRLLVL.